The T cell receptor beta chain under discussion was sequenced for a study of CD8+ T cells in alopecia areata. Whole-study results and caveats: Possibly as an HLA-related effect, TCR sharing across patients appeared less clear than in mice.

PBMC-derived CD4+ and CD8+ T cells were sorted. Sequencing relied on a cDNA template that was reverse transcribed from extracted RNA. Generated by immunoSEQ multiplex PCR, the TCRdb table keeps only in-frame clones and is missing some. The repertoire holds about 150,000 clones, with about 60% as singletons. A single count supports this clone. Its cognate antigen is unknown. This CDR3 is built from 14 residues. V dropped 0 bases and J dropped 12 bases, with 18 bases sitting between them. Germline CDR1 reads SQVTM; CDR2 reads ANQGSEA. This TCR derives from a human donor in good health. The genes are TRBV29-1 and TRBJ2-1; the D is unclear. Material for sequencing was CD4+ T cells sorted from blood. CDR3 in DNA: TGCAGCGTTGAAGAAGCTCCCGGGTCGGTGGGGCAGTTCTTC. Its translation is CSVEEAPGSVGQFF.